This passage covers 18 T cell receptor beta chains from one sample sequenced in a study of blood T cell repertoires in COVID-19. Sequencing used immunoSEQ multiplex PCR; TCRdb keeps in-frame clones, though not all of them. The sample carries a few hundred thousand clones, 70% to 90% recorded once. Material for sequencing was peripheral blood. The source is a woman aged 55-75 years with acute or convalescent COVID-19.

This clone showed up just a few times. The chain has TRBV5-5 and TRBJ1-1; possibly TRBD1 for D (6 bases). Germline CDR1 is SGHKS and CDR2 is YYEKEE (reference sequence). Trimming removed 2 bases from V and 5 bases from J, with 28 bases in between. CDR3 length: 19 residues. CDR3: CASSLHEMTTGSRETEAFF. CDR3 DNA sequence: TGTGCCAGCAGCTTACACGAAATGACGACAGGCTCCCGCGAGACTGAAGCTTTCTTT.

V and J are TRBV7-8 and TRBJ1-2; TRBD1 aligns across 7 bases. Germline values: CDR1 SGHVS, CDR2 FQNEAQ. V dropped 5 bases and J dropped 5; count of bases not matched to a gene: 8. The CDR3 extends over 14 amino acids. In nucleotides, the CDR3 is TGTGCCAGCAGCCCTAGACAGGGAGGTTATGGCTACACCTTC. It specifies CASSPRQGGYGYTF.

The chain uses TRBV7-9 and TRBJ1-6, with a weak D call TRBD1 (5 bases). Germline assignment: CDR1 SEHNR and CDR2 FQNEAQ (reference sequence). This CDR3 contains 15 residues. With 6 bases removed from V and 9 bases from J, the gap between germline ends came to 18 bases. The CDR3 sequence is CASSLGGGWSSPLHF. CDR3 sequence (DNA): TGTGCCAGCAGTCTTGGGGGGGGTTGGAGTTCACCCCTCCACTTT.

The chain joins TRBV5-1 to TRBJ2-7; 11 bases agree with TRBD2. The germline gives CDR1 SGHRS, CDR2 YFSETQ. The length of the CDR3 is 14 residues. The V gene end was trimmed by 5 bases and the J gene end by 3 bases; junction bases not matched to a gene: 4. DNA for the CDR3: TGCGCCAGCAGTCGAGGGACTAGCGGCTACGAGCAGTACTTC. Translated, it gives CASSRGTSGYEQYF.

The V gene is TRBV29-1, the J gene TRBJ1-1; 8 bases are shared with TRBD1. The V and J ends lost 5 bases and 5 bases, in that order; junction bases with no gene match: 13. The CDR3 totals 15 residues. CDR1 SQVTM and CDR2 ANQGSEA come from the germline V gene. CDR3 sequence: CSVLPPGQGVTEAFF. CDR3 nucleotides: TGCAGCGTTTTACCCCCAGGACAGGGCGTGACTGAAGCTTTCTTT.

The chain couples TRBV18 to TRBJ1-4, with D uncertain. Germline assignment: CDR1 KGHSH and CDR2 LQKENI. The CDR3 extends over 15 amino acids. Trimming stripped 2 bases from V and 6 bases from J, with 13 bases between. The CDR3 sequence: CASSPSSPEDEKLFF. As DNA, the CDR3 is TGTGCCAGCTCACCATCGTCTCCGGAGGATGAAAAACTGTTTTTT.

V gene TRBV25-1 combines with J gene TRBJ1-3; perhaps TRBD1 as D (6 bases). Germline V gene data show CDR1 as MGHDK and CDR2 as SYGVNS. The CDR3 sequence is 15 residues long. The ends were cut back, 3 bases at V and 0 bases at J, with 9 bases in the middle. The DNA for the CDR3 is TGTGCCAGCAGTGATTGGGACATCTCTGGAAACACCATATATTTT. This translates into CASSDWDISGNTIYF.

The chain recombines TRBV28 with TRBJ2-1; TRBD1 is a possible D gene (8 bases). Looked up from germline, CDR1 is MDHEN and CDR2 is SYDVKM. V gave up 6 bases and J gave up 5 bases, with 14 bases separating them. The CDR3 is 14 residues long. The CDR3 bases are TGTGCCAGCAGCCGACAGGGGAGGGACAATGAGCAGTTCTTC. Protein product: CASSRQGRDNEQFF.

V gene TRBV27 combines with J gene TRBJ1-5; TRBD1 matches 7 bases. This CDR3 has 15 residues. V dropped 6 bases and J dropped 1; count of bases not matched to a gene: 6. Germline V CDR1 and CDR2: MNHEY, SMNVEV (reference sequence). This CDR3 reads CASRRQGLSNQPQHF. The CDR3 bases are TGTGCCAGCAGGAGACAGGGTTTAAGCAATCAGCCCCAGCATTTT.

In its sample, this clone was seen once. The gene calls are TRBV7-9 and TRBJ2-4; D gene ambiguous. The V gene lost 8 bases and the J gene lost 7 bases, with 12 bases spanning the gap. Per germline, CDR1 SEHNR and CDR2 FQNEAQ (reference sequence). The CDR3 is 12 amino acids. The chain's CDR3 is CASGQFANIQYF. The CDR3 DNA sequence: TGTGCCAGCGGGCAGTTCGCCAACATTCAGTACTTC.

This chain links TRBV7-3 with TRBJ2-7; 10 bases are a match to TRBD2. CDR1 is SGHTA and CDR2 is FQGTGA in the germline V gene. Trimming at V came to 2 bases and at J to 1 base, leaving 5 bases not matched to a gene. The CDR3 length is 16 residues. CDR3 sequence: CASSLDASGGSYEQYF. For the CDR3, the DNA is TGTGCCAGCAGCTTAGATGCTAGCGGGGGTTCCTACGAGCAGTACTTC.

The DNA of the CDR3 is TGTGCCAGCGGCAGGGGCCAAAGCACAGATACGCAGTATTTT. Amino acid sequence: CASGRGQSTDTQYF. This chain uses TRBV9 with TRBJ2-3; weak D call: TRBD1 (6 bases). The CDR3 totals 14 residues. Trimming pared 7 bases from V and 0 bases from J, leaving 12 bases between. Germline assignment: CDR1 SGDLS and CDR2 YYNGEE.

This clone has a single count. The rearrangement links TRBV5-1 to TRBJ2-7; 9 bases are shared with TRBD1. Looked up from germline, CDR1 is SGHRS and CDR2 is YFSETQ. The ends lost 3 bases at V and 5 bases at J; junction bases unmatched: 6. The CDR3 runs 14 residues. The CDR3 is CASSSRDRADEQYF. The CDR3 DNA follows: TGCGCCAGCAGCTCCCGGGACAGGGCCGACGAGCAGTACTTC.

The gene calls are TRBV7-2 and TRBJ2-7, with unresolved D. Germline V gives CDR1 SGHTA, CDR2 FQGNSA. The CDR3 runs 13 residues. The ends were cut back, 2 bases at V and 2 bases at J, with 7 bases in the middle. The CDR3 sequence is CASSLSGPYEQYF. In DNA form, the CDR3 reads TGTGCCAGCAGCTTATCCGGTCCCTACGAGCAGTACTTC.

Many counts were recorded for this clone. The V gene is TRBV6-2 or TRBV6-3, the J gene TRBJ2-3; 10 bases fit TRBD2. Germline assignment: CDR1 MNHEY and CDR2 SVGEGT. V gave up 2 bases and J gave up 6 bases; unmatched junction bases: 2. The CDR3 runs to 14 residues. In DNA form, the CDR3 reads TGTGCCAGCAGTTACGTACTAGCGGGGGATACGCAGTATTTT. Translation gives CASSYVLAGDTQYF.

In this sample, this clone turned up once. The chain uses TRBV29-1 and TRBJ2-5, with 11 bases aligning to TRBD1. CDR1 is SQVTM and CDR2 is ANQGSEA in the germline V gene. V shed 4 bases, J shed 5 bases, and the junction held 12 bases outside the gene matches. The CDR3 has 16 residues. CDR3 in amino acids: CSVGDRGFWGRETQYF. The CDR3 bases are TGCAGCGTTGGGGACAGGGGGTTTTGGGGCCGGGAGACCCAGTACTTC. Supplemented by reference TRBV29-1 and TRBJ2-5, the full variable domain reads SAVISQKPSRDICQRGTSLTIQCQVDSQVTMMFWYRQQPGQSLTLIATANQGSEATYESGFVIDKFPISRPNLTFSTLTVSNMSPEDSSIYLCSVGDRGFWGRETQYFGPGTRLLVL.

The chain is built from TRBV2 and TRBJ2-1; D possibly corresponds to TRBD2 (5 bases). The CDR3 has 15 amino acids. The ends were cut back, 8 bases at V and 0 bases at J, with 14 bases in the middle. Germline values: CDR1 SNHLY, CDR2 FYNNEI. The CDR3 DNA follows: TGTGCCAGCGCCCCCCGGGGAAACTCCTACAATGAGCAGTTCTTC. Its protein is CASAPRGNSYNEQFF.

This chain connects TRBV4-2 to TRBJ2-2; D unclear. Deletions cut 5 bases from V and 5 bases from J, with 9 bases between. Germline V gene sequence: CDR1 LGHNA, CDR2 YNFKEQ. The length of the CDR3 is 13 residues. CDR3 region: CASSTPGTGELFF. The CDR3 bases are TGTGCCAGCAGCACCCCGGGTACCGGGGAGCTGTTTTTT.